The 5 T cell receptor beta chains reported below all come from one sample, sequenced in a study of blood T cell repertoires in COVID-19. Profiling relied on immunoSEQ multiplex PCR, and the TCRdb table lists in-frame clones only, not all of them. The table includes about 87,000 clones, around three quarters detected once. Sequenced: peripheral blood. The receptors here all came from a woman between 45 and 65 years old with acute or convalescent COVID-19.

The CDR3 loop is CASRRDSGVGNTEAFF. Written as DNA, the CDR3 is TGTGCCAGCAGGAGGGACTCCGGGGTTGGGAACACTGAAGCTTTCTTT. The genes are TRBV2 and TRBJ1-1; D might be TRBD1 (5 bases). The CDR3 contains 16 residues. V dropped 6 bases and J dropped 1 base, with 18 bases sitting between them. Germline CDR1 reads SNHLY; CDR2 reads FYNNEI.

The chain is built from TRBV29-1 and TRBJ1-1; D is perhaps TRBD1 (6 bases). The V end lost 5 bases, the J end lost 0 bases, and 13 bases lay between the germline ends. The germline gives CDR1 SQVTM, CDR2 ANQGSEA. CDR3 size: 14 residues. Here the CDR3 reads CSVTPGQMNTEAFF. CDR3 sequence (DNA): TGCAGCGTTACACCGGGACAAATGAACACTGAAGCTTTCTTT.

CDR3 sequence: CASIGSGGNTIYF. The DNA for the CDR3 is TGTGCCAGTATTGGCTCGGGAGGAAACACCATATATTTT. V usage is TRBV19 and J usage is TRBJ1-3; D uncertain. V was clipped by 7 bases and J by 4 bases, with 11 bases between them. The CDR3 spans 13 residues. CDR1 and CDR2 (germline): LNHDA, SQIVND (reference sequence).

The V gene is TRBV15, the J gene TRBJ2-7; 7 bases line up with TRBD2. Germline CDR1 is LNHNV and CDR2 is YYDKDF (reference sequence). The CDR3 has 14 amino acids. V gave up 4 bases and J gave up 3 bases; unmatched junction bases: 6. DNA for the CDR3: TGTGCCACCAGCACCCCGGGGAGGGGCTACGAGCAGTACTTC. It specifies CATSTPGRGYEQYF.

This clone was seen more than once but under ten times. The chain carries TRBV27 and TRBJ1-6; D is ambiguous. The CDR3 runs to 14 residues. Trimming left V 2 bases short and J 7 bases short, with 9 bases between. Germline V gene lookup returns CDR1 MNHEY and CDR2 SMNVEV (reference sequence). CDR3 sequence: CASSLKALNSPLHF. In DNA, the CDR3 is TGTGCCAGCAGTTTAAAAGCTTTAAATTCACCCCTCCACTTT.